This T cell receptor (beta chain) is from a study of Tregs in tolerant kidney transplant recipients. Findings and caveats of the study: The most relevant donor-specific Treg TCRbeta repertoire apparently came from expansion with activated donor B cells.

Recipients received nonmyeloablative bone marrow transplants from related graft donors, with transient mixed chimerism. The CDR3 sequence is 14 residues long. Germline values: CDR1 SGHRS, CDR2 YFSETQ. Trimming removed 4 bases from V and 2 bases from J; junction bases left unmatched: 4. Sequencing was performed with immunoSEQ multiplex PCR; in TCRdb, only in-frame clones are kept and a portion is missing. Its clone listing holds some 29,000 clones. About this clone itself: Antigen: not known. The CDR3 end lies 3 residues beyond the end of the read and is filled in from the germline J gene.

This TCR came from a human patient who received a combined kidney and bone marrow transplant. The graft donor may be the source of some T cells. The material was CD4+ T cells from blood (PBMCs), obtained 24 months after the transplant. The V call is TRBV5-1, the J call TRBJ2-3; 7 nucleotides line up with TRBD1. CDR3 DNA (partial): TGCGCCAGCAGCCGGGGACAGTCCACAGATACG. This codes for CASSRGQSTDT. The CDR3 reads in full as CASSRGQSTDTQYF.